This T cell receptor beta chain appears in the sequencing data of a study of beta chain features in type 1 diabetes. CD45RO/CCR7/CD25/CD127/CD95/CD27 staining was used to isolate CD4+ naive, central memory, regulatory and stem cell-like memory cells by sorting. As every portion of the isolated RNA was reverse transcribed, the sequencing read expressed TCRB transcripts. The assay was immunoSEQ multiplex PCR, and TCRdb's table has in-frame clones only and misses some. The sample yields over 150,000 clones, 13% seen once. In this sample, this clone turned up a few times. CDR1 and CDR2 from the germline V gene are SGHRS and YFSETQ. The CDR3 contains 14 residues. Trimming shortened V by 4 bases and J by 1 base, and 11 bases separated the two germline ends.

The source material was central memory CD4+ T cells from blood. The TCR was taken from a woman between 18 and 29 years old in good health. The rearrangement uses TRBV5-1 and TRBJ1-1; D might be TRBD1 (5 bases). The CDR3 reads CASSRQTGNTEAFF. DNA for the CDR3: TGCGCCAGCAGCCGGCAAACAGGGAACACTGAAGCTTTCTTT.